These 2 T cell receptor beta chains came from one sample sequenced in a study of cytomegalovirus exposure and HLA in healthy donors. Vbeta (60) and Jbeta (13) primers were used in the PCR. Libraries were prepared by immunoSEQ multiplex PCR; TCRdb keeps only in-frame clonotypes and omits some of them. Of approximately 130,000 clones listed, about 76% are singletons. Sequencing used PBMCs. The receptors shown here come from a woman between 35 and 50 years old in good health and CMV-seronegative.

The chain uses TRBV6-6 and TRBJ1-1; 8 bases are shared with TRBD1. J was trimmed by 11 bases and V by 6 bases; bases with no gene match: 14. Germline V gene sequence: CDR1 MNHNY, CDR2 SVGAGI (reference sequence). This CDR3 is 14 amino acids long. CDR3 protein: CASRTGTGRSWAFF. Here the CDR3 DNA reads TGTGCCAGCAGGACCGGGACAGGCAGAAGTTGGGCTTTCTTT.

In this sample, this clone turned up once. This sequence joins TRBV9 and TRBJ1-2; D unclear. Per germline, CDR1 SGDLS and CDR2 YYNGEE. Deletions cut 0 bases from V and 2 bases from J, with 8 bases between. CDR3 size: 14 residues. CDR3 in amino acids: CASSVDPVNYGYTF. CDR3 nucleotides: TGTGCCAGCAGCGTAGATCCGGTAAACTATGGCTACACCTTC.